A selection of T cell receptor beta chains follows, all from one sample in a study of blood T cells in healthy people across ages. Via MiXCR, TCRdb re-called the 5' RACE reads, giving one row per CDR3 protein. The table lists hundreds of thousands of distinct CDR3 sequences, less than 45% of them singletons. The sequenced material came from blood. Source of these receptors: an older man in good health. CDR3s include the opening cysteine and the closing phenylalanine or tryptophan. D genes are given only for firm matches. Size values are once, few and many counts, or a class for expanded clones, and some rows have none.

NA	TRBJ2-1	NA	TRBV4-3	CASSQGLWYNEQFF	TGCGCCAGCAGCCAAGGGCTATGGTACAATGAGCAGTTCTTC
NA	TRBJ2-3	NA	TRBV20-1	CSARHFNADTQYF	TGCAGTGCTAGACACTTTAACGCAGATACGCAGTATTTT
NA	TRBJ2-1	NA	TRBV7-2	CASSVRVGNEQFF	TGTGCCAGCAGCGTTAGGGTCGGGAATGAGCAGTTCTTC
NA	TRBJ2-1	TRBD2	TRBV15	CATEGPGLGSNEQFF	TGTGCCACCGAAGGGCCGGGACTAGGATCCAATGAGCAGTTCTTC
many	TRBJ2-7	NA	TRBV29-1	CSVLDGSYEQYF	TGCAGCGTCCTCGACGGATCCTACGAGCAGTACTTC
few	TRBJ2-1	NA	TRBV7-2	CASSVSAYSYNEQFF	TGTGCCAGCAGCGTTAGCGCCTACTCCTACAATGAGCAGTTCTTC
once	TRBJ2-7	TRBD2	TRBV6-2/TRBV6-3	CASSPYRVGLAQSSYNEQYF	TGTGCCAGCAGCCCTTACAGGGTTGGACTAGCTCAGAGCTCCTACAATGAGCAGTACTTC
few	TRBJ2-7	TRBD2	TRBV20-1	CSAASEKRSGGRSEQYF	TGCAGTGCTGCCTCTGAAAAAAGGAGCGGGGGACGGTCCGAGCAGTACTTC
NA	TRBJ2-3	NA	TRBV20-1	CSAALRGGPDTQYF	TGCAGTGCTGCCCTTAGGGGGGGTCCAGATACGCAGTATTTT
NA	TRBJ1-1	NA	TRBV9	CASSVKAGTEAFF	TGTGCCAGCAGCGTAAAAGCGGGAACTGAAGCTTTCTTT
NA	TRBJ2-1	NA	TRBV7-2	CASSPRRNPPYNEQFF	TGTGCCAGCAGCCCCAGACGGAATCCCCCCTACAATGAGCAGTTCTTC
NA	TRBJ1-2	NA	TRBV29-1	CSADTGNSIYGYTF	TGCAGCGCTGACACAGGGAACTCTATCTATGGCTACACCTTC
NA	TRBJ2-1	TRBD1	TRBV12-5	CASGSTKDRANEQFF	TGTGCTAGTGGTTCCACAAAAGACAGGGCAAATGAGCAGTTCTTC
few	TRBJ2-5	NA	TRBV5-1	CASSAGPLSQETQYF	TGCGCCAGCAGCGCGGGACCCCTCAGTCAAGAGACCCAGTACTTC
few	TRBJ2-4	NA	TRBV11-2	CASSLQSEAGNIQYF	TGTGCCAGCAGCCTTCAGTCTGAAGCAGGAAACATTCAGTACTTC
few	TRBJ1-2	TRBD1	TRBV7-9	CASSPPGQASNYGYTF	TGTGCCAGCAGTCCTCCGGGACAGGCCTCTAACTATGGCTACACCTTC